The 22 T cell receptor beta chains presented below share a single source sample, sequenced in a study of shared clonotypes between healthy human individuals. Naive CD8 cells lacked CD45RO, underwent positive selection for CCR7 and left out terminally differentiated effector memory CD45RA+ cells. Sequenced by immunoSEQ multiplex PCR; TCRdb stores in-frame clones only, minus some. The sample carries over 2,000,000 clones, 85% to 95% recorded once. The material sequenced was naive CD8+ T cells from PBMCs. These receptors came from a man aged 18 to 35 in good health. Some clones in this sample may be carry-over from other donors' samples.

The CDR3 DNA is TGTGCCAGTAGTATGTCCGCAGGCAGGGGAGCCTACGAGCAGTACTTC. Its protein is CASSMSAGRGAYEQYF. The rearrangement joins TRBV19 to TRBJ2-7; possibly TRBD1 for D (6 bases). The CDR3 sequence is 16 residues long. V lost 3 bases, J lost 2 bases, and 17 bases lay in between. The germline CDR1 and CDR2 sequences are LNHDA and SQIVND (reference sequence).

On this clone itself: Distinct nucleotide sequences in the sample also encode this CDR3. The CDR3 nucleotides are TGCGCCAGCAGCCTGTCGTCTGCCTACGAGCAGTACTTC. Protein product: CASSLSSAYEQYF. The rearrangement joins TRBV5-1 to TRBJ2-7; D uncertain. Trimming took off 4 bases at V and 2 bases at J, with 10 bases between the two ends. Germline values: CDR1 SGHRS, CDR2 YFSETQ. The CDR3 has 13 amino acids.

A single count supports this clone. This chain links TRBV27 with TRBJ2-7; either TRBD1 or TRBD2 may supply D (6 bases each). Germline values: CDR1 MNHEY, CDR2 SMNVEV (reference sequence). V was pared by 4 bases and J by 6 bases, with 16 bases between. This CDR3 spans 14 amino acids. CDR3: CASSYGGRRAEQYF. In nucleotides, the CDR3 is TGTGCCAGCAGTTATGGGGGCAGGAGGGCCGAGCAGTACTTC.

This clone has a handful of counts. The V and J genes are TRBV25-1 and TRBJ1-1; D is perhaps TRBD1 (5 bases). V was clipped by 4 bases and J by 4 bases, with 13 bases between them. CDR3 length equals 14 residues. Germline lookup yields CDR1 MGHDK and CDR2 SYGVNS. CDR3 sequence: CASSVSGTGTEAFF. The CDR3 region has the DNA TGTGCCAGCAGTGTGTCAGGGACCGGCACTGAAGCTTTCTTT. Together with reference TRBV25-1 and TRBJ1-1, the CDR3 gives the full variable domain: EADIYQTPRYLVIGTGKKITLECSQTMGHDKMYWYQQDPGMELHLIHYSYGVNSTEKGDLSSESTVSRIRTEHFPLTLESARPSHTSQYLCASSVSGTGTEAFFGQGTRLTVV.

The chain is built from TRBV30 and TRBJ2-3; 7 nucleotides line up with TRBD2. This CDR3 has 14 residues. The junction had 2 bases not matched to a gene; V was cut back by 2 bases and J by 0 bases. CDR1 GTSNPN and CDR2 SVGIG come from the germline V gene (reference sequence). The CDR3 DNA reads TGTGCCTGGAGTAGCGGGGCTAGCACAGATACGCAGTATTTT. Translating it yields CAWSSGASTDTQYF.

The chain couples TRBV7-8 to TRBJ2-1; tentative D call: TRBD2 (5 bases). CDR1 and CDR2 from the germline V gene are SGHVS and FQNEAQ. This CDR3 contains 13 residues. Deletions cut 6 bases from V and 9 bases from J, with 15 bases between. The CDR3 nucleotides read TGTGCCAGCAGGGTCGTGAGGGCCGGTGAGCAGTTCTTC. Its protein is CASRVVRAGEQFF.

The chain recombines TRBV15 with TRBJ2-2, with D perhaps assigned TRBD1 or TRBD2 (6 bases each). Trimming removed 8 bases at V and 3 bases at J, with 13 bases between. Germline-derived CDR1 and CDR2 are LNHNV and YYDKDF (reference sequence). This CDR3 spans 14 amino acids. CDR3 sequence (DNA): TGTGCCACCGTCCGGGGGCCCGACACCGGGGAGCTGTTTTTT. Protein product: CATVRGPDTGELFF.

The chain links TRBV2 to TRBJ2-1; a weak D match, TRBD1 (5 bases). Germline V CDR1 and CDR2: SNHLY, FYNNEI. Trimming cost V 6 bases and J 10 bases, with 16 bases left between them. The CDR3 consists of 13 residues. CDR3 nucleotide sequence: TGTGCCAGCAGAGGGGAAGGTCTGGGCGAGCAGTTCTTC. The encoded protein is CASRGEGLGEQFF.

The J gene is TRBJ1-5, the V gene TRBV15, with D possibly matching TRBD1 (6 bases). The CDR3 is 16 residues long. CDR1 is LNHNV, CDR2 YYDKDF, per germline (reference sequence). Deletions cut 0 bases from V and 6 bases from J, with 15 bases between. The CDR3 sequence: CATSRDWGAVPQPQHF. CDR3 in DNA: TGTGCCACCAGCAGAGATTGGGGGGCTGTTCCTCAGCCCCAGCATTTT.

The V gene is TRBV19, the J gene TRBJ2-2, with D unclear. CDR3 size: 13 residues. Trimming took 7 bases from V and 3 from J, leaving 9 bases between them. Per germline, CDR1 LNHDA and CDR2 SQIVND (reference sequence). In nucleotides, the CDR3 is TGTGCCAGTACCCAATACGACACCGGGGAGCTGTTTTTT. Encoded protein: CASTQYDTGELFF.

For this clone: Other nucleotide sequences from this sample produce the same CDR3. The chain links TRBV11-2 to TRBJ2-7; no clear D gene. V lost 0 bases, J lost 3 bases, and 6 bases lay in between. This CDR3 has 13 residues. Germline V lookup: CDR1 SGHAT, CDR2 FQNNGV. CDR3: CASSLDPLYEQYF. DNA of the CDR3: TGTGCCAGCAGCTTAGATCCCCTCTACGAGCAGTACTTC. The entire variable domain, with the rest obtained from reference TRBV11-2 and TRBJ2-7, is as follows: EAGVAQSPRYKIIEKRQSVAFWCNPISGHATLYWYQQILGQGPKLLIQFQNNGVVDDSQLPKDRFSAERLKGVDSTLKIQPAKLEDSAVYLCASSLDPLYEQYFGPGTRLTVT.

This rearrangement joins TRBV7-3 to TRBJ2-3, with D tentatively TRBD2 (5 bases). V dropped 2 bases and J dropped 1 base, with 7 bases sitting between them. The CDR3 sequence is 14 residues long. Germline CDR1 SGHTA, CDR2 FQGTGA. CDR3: CASSLSSRTDTQYF. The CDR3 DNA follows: TGTGCCAGCAGCTTATCTAGCCGCACAGATACGCAGTATTTT.

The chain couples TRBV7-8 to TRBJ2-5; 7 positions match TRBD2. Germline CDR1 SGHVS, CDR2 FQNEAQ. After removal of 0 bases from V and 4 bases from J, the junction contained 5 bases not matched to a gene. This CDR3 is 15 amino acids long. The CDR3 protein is CASSLAGGVLETQYF. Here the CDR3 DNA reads TGTGCCAGCAGCTTAGCGGGGGGGGTTTTAGAGACCCAGTACTTC.

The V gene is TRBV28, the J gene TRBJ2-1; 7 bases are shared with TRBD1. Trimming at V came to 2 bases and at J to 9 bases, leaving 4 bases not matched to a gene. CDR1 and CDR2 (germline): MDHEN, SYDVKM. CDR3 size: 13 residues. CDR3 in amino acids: CASSLTGDGEQFF. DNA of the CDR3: TGTGCCAGCAGTTTAACAGGGGACGGTGAGCAGTTCTTC. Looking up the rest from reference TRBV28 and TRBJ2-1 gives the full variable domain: DVKVTQSSRYLVKRTGEKVFLECVQDMDHENMFWYRQDPGLGLRLIYFSYDVKMKEKGDIPEGYSVSREKKERFSLILESASTNQTSMYLCASSLTGDGEQFFGPGTRLTVL.

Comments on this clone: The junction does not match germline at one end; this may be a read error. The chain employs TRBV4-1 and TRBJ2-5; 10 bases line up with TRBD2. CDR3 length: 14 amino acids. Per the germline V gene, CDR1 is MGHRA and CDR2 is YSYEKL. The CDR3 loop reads CASSQVSGRETRYF. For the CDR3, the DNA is TGCGCCAGCAGCCAAGTAAGCGGGAGGGAGACCCGGTACTTC.

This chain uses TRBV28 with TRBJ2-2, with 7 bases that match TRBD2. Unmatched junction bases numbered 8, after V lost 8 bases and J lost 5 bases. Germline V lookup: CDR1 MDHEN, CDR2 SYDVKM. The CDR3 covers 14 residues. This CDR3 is CASRRREQTGELFF. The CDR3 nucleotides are TGTGCCAGCCGTCGGCGGGAGCAGACCGGGGAGCTGTTTTTT.

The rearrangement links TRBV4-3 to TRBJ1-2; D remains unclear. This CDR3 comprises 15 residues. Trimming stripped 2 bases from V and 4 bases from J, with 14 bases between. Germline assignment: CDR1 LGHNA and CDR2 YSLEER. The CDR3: CASSQYSTSGYGYTF. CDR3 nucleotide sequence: TGCGCCAGCAGCCAATACAGTACATCCGGCTATGGCTACACCTTC.

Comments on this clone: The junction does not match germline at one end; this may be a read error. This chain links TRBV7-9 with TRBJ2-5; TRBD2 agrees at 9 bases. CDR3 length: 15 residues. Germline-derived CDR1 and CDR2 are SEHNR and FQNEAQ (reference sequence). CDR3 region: CASSYLAGRGEPQYF. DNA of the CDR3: TGTGCCAGCAGCTACCTAGCGGGGAGGGGAGAGCCCCAGTACTTC.

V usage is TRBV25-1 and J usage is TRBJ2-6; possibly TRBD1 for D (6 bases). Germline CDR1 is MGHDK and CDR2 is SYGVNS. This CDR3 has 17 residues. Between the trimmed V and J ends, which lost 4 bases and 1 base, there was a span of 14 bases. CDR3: CASSGGRGESGANVLTF. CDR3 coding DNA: TGTGCCAGCAGTGGTGGCAGGGGTGAATCTGGGGCCAACGTCCTGACTTTC.

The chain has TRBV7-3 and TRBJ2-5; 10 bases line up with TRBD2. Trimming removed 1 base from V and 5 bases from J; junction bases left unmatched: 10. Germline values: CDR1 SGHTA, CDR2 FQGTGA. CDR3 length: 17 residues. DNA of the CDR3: TGTGCCAGCAGCTTAAGTAACAGCGGGAGGGCCGGGGAGACCCAGTACTTC. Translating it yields CASSLSNSGRAGETQYF.

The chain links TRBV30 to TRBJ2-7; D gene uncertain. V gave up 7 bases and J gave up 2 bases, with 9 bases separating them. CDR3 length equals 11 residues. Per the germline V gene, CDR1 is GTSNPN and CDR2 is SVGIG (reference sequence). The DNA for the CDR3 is TGTGCCTTCTATAGGGCCTACGAGCAGTACTTC. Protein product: CAFYRAYEQYF.

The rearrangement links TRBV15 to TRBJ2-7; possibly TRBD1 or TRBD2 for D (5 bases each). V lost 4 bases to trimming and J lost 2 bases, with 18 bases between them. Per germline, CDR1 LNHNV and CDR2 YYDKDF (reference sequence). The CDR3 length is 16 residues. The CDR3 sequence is CATSKGRTGATYEQYF. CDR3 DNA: TGTGCCACCAGCAAGGGTCGGACCGGGGCCACCTACGAGCAGTACTTC.